This T cell receptor beta chain was obtained from a study of monozygotic twins with inflammatory bowel disease. About this clonotype: What it binds is not known.

Findings of the study overall: The inverse Simpson measure of TCRbeta diversity was lower in IBD patients than in healthy co-twins. IBD patients, compared with healthy twins, shared fewer clonotypes with others (especially with disease activity).

Germline V gives CDR1 SQVTM, CDR2 ANQGSEA. The CDR3 runs 16 residues. Each UMI, carrying a 6-nucleotide sample barcode, came from template switching. TCRdb reanalyzed the 5' RACE reads and collapses them to one entry per CDR3 protein, without DNA. Its table records around 370,000 distinct CDR3 sequences. The J gene is TRBJ2-2, the V gene TRBV29-1. Input material: blood. This TCR derives from a human donor with ulcerative colitis or Crohn's disease, or a healthy co-twin of an affected twin (not recorded which). CDR3 region: CSVVAGQGANTGELFF.